The 8 T cell receptor beta chains listed next were all sequenced from one sample in a study of blood T cell repertoires in COVID-19. Only in-frame clones appear in the TCRdb table, and some are missing; sequencing was by immunoSEQ multiplex PCR. Of 65,000 to 95,000 clones listed, about 90% are singletons. Material: peripheral blood. The receptors originated from a man aged 50-59 years with active COVID-19.

The rearrangement links TRBV21-1 to TRBJ1-5; the table's D call TRBD1 went unverified against the DNA. TRBV21-1 is labeled a pseudogene. There are 18 residues in the CDR3. The CDR3 DNA follows: TGTGCCAGCAGCAAAGCGGCCACAGGGGGCTATAGCAATCAGCCCCAGCATTTT. Amino acids: CASSKAATGGYSNQPQHF.

This clone was observed once. V and J are TRBV7-3 and TRBJ2-5, with 7 bases matching TRBD2. The V gene end was trimmed by 4 bases and the J gene end by 1 base; junction bases not matched to a gene: 6. Germline loops: CDR1 SGHTA, CDR2 FQGTGA. CDR3 length: 15 residues. The CDR3 nucleotides read TGTGCCAGCAGCTCCACGAGCGGGATCCAAGAGACCCAGTACTTC. Encoded protein: CASSSTSGIQETQYF.

The sample holds a few counts of this clone. V gene TRBV4-3 combines with J gene TRBJ1-6; tentatively, D is TRBD1 (5 bases). With 0 bases removed from V and 7 bases from J, the gap between germline ends came to 16 bases. Germline CDR1 LGHNA, CDR2 YSLEER. The CDR3 spans 17 residues. The CDR3 region has the DNA TGCGCCAGCAGCCAAGATTTCCAGGGTATTCAAAATTCACCCCTCCACTTT. Protein product: CASSQDFQGIQNSPLHF.

The chain employs TRBV5-4 and TRBJ2-1; a weak D match, TRBD2 (6 bases). Germline-derived CDR1 and CDR2 are SGHNT and YYREEE (reference sequence). The CDR3 consists of 15 residues. V was trimmed by 0 bases and J by 7 bases, leaving 14 bases between them. Here the CDR3 DNA reads TGTGCCAGCAGCTTGGACTATCCGACTAGAAATGAGCAGTTCTTC. Translation gives CASSLDYPTRNEQFF.

The V and J genes are TRBV10-3 and TRBJ1-4, with 7 bases fitting TRBD1. Germline V gene lookup returns CDR1 ENHRY and CDR2 SYGVKD. This CDR3 has 14 residues. Trimming cost V 6 bases and J 5 bases; bases outside gene matches: 6. For the CDR3, the DNA is TGTGCCATCAGCACGGGACAGAGCAATGAAAAACTGTTTTTT. Its protein is CAISTGQSNEKLFF.

V is TRBV5-1 and J is TRBJ2-3; maybe TRBD2 (6 bases). Germline CDR1 SGHRS, CDR2 YFSETQ. CDR3 length: 15 residues. V dropped 4 bases and J dropped 2 bases, with 14 bases sitting between them. DNA of the CDR3: TGCGCCAGCAGCCCCATAGCGGTTTTCACAGATACGCAGTATTTT. Protein sequence: CASSPIAVFTDTQYF.

This chain connects TRBV10-2 to TRBJ1-5; D not resolved. V was cut by 4 bases and J by 3 bases, with 10 bases left in between. The CDR3 loop spans 14 amino acids. Germline V lookup: CDR1 WSHSY, CDR2 SAAADI. The CDR3 sequence: CASSGAGYNQPQHF. CDR3 sequence (DNA): TGCGCCAGCAGTGGCGCAGGATACAATCAGCCCCAGCATTTT.

J is TRBJ1-6 and V is TRBV10-2, with TRBD1 identical over 7 bases. Germline V CDR1 and CDR2: WSHSY, SAAADI. This CDR3 spans 15 amino acids. V was pared by 1 base and J by 7 bases, with 4 bases of the junction left unmatched. The CDR3 protein is CASSELGQKNSPLHF. Here the CDR3 DNA reads TGCGCCAGCAGTGAGTTGGGACAGAAGAATTCACCCCTCCACTTT.